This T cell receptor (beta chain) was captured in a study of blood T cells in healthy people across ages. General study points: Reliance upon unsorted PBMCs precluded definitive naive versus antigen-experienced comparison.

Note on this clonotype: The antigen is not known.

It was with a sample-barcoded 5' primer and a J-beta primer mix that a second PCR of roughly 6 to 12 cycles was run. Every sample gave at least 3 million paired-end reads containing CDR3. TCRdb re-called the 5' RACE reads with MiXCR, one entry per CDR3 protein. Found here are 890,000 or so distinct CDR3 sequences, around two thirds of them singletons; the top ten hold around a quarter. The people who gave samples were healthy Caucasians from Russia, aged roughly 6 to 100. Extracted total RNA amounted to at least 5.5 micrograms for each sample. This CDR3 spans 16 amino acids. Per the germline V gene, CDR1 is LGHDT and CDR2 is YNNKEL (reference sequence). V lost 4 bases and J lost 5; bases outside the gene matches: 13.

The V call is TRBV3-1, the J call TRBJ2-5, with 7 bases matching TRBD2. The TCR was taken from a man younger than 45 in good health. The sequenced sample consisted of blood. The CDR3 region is CASSPPGDLGGETQYF. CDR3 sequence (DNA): TGTGCCAGCAGCCCCCCGGGAGACTTGGGAGGGGAGACCCAGTACTTC.